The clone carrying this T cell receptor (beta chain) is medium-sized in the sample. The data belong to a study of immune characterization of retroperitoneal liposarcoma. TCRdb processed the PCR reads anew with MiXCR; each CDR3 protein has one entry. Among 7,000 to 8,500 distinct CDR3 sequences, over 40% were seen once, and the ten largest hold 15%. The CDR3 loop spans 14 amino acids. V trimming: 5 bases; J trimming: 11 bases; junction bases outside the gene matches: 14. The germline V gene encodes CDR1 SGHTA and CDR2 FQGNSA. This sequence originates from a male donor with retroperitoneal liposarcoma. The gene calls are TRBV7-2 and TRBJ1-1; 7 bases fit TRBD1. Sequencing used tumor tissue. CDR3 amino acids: CASSPLRQGGGAFF. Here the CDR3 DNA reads TGTGCCAGCAGCCCCCTGAGACAGGGAGGTGGTGCTTTCTTT.